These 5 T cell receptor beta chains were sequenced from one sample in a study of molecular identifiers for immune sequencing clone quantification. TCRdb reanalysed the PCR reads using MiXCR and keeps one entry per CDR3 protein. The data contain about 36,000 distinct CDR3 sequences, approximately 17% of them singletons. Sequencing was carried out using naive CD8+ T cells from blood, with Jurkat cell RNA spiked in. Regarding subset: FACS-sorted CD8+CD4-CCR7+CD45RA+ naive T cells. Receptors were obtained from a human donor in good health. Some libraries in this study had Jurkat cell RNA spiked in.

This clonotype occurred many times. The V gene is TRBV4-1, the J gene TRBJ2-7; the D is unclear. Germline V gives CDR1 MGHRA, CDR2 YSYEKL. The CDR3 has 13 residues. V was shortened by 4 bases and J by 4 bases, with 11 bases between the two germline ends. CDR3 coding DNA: TGCGCCAGCAGCCCCATGGAAACGTACGAGCAGTACTTC. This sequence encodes CASSPMETYEQYF.

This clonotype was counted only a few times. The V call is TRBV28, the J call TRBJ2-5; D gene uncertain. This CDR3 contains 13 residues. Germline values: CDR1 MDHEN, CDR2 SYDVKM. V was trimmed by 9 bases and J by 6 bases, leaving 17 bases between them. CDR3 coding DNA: TGTGCCAGTCAAGGTTGGGTCTCGAAGACCCAGTACTTC. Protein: CASQGWVSKTQYF.

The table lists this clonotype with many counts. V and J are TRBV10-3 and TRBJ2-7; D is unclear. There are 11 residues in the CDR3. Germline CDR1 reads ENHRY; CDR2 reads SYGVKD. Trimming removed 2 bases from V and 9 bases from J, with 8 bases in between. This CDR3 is CAISEDGRQYF. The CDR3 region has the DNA TGTGCCATCAGTGAGGACGGAAGGCAGTACTTC.

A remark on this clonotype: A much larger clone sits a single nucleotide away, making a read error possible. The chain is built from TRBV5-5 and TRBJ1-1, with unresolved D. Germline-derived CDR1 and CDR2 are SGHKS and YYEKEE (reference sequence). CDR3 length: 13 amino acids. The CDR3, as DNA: TGTGCCGGCAGCTTAGGAACTGGCACTGAAGCTTTCTTT. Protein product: CAGSLGTGTEAFF.

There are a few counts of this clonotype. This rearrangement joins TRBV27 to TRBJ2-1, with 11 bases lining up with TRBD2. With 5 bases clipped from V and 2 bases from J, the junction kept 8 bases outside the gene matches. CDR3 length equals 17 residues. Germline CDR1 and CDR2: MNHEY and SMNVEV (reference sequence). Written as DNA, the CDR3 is TGTGCCAGCAGTAACGATCCGGGACTAGCGGCCTACAATGAGCAGTTCTTC. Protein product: CASSNDPGLAAYNEQFF.